A selection of T cell receptor beta chains follows, all from one sample in a study of graft-versus-host responses after intestinal transplantation. Some clones are missing from TCRdb's copy, which holds only in-frame ones; the method was immunoSEQ multiplex PCR. The profile shows 20,000 to 25,000 clones, about 45% of them singletons. Specimen: alloreactive CD8+ T cells from a mixed lymphocyte reaction culture, collected before transplantation. The receptors were gathered from a human patient who was an organ donor for intestinal transplantation. Both conserved end residues are part of each CDR3. Each record gives: clone size, D gene, V gene, J gene, CDR3 protein, CDR3 DNA. A D gene is named only where the DNA matches it firmly. Size values are once, few and many counts, or a class for expanded clones, and some rows have none.

few	.	TRBV6-1	TRBJ1-2	CASSEDNYGYTF	TGTGCCAGCAGTGAAGACAACTATGGCTACACCTTC
.	TRBD1	TRBV4-3	TRBJ2-2	CASSPRTGFGELFF	TGCGCCAGCAGCCCCCGGACAGGGTTCGGGGAGCTGTTTTTT
.	TRBD2	TRBV5-1	TRBJ2-3	CASSRAGRAGVDTQYF	TGCGCCAGCAGCCGAGCGGGGAGAGCGGGAGTAGATACGCAGTATTTT
.	TRBD2	TRBV2	TRBJ2-3	CASSWTSGRTDTQYF	TGTGCCAGCAGTTGGACTAGCGGAAGGACAGATACGCAGTATTTT
.	TRBD2	TRBV7-3	TRBJ2-7	CASSSHGTSGPYEQYF	TGTGCCAGCAGCTCCCACGGGACTAGCGGTCCTTACGAGCAGTACTTC
few	.	TRBV21-1	TRBJ2-3	CASSKGQLVTDTQYF	TGTGCCAGCAGCAAGGGACAGCTAGTCACAGATACGCAGTATTTT
.	TRBD2	TRBV9	TRBJ2-7	CASSDPPSAGGSYEQYF	TGTGCCAGCAGCGACCCTCCAAGCGCGGGAGGTTCCTACGAGCAGTACTTC
.	.	TRBV4-2	TRBJ2-7	CASSLGVGGHYEQYF	TGTGCCAGCAGCTTGGGAGTAGGAGGCCACTACGAGCAGTACTTC
.	.	TRBV5-4	TRBJ2-7	CASSLDGSSYEQYF	TGTGCCAGCAGCTTGGATGGCAGCTCCTACGAGCAGTACTTC
once	.	TRBV2	TRBJ2-5	CASSEALYGQETQYF	TGTGCCAGCAGTGAAGCGCTTTACGGCCAAGAGACCCAGTACTTC
.	TRBD1	TRBV7-8	TRBJ1-6	CASSPQTGIFDNSPLHF	TGTGCCAGCAGCCCCCAGACAGGGATTTTCGATAATTCACCCCTCCACTTT
.	.	TRBV4-1	TRBJ1-1	CASSQEPHRDTEAFF	TGCGCCAGCAGCCAAGAGCCACACCGGGACACTGAAGCTTTCTTT
few	TRBD2	TRBV11-2	TRBJ2-1	CASSLGREGLANNEQFF	TGTGCCAGCAGCTTAGGTCGGGAGGGCCTTGCCAACAATGAGCAGTTCTTC
.	TRBD2	TRBV14	TRBJ2-3	CASSPRWGLAGTDTQYF	TGTGCCAGCAGTCCCCGCTGGGGACTAGCGGGAACAGATACGCAGTATTTT
medium-sized	TRBD1	TRBV27	TRBJ2-7	CASSWTGTGVYEQYF	TGTGCCAGCAGTTGGACCGGGACAGGGGTGTACGAGCAGTACTTC
.	.	TRBV6-5	TRBJ1-1	CASSWTVGGYEAFF	TGTGCCAGCAGTTGGACGGTCGGGGGGTATGAAGCTTTCTTT
.	.	TRBV29-1	TRBJ2-2	CSVWFGELFF	TGCAGCGTTTGGTTCGGGGAGCTGTTTTTT
.	.	TRBV7-6	TRBJ1-1	CASSLALGGEPEAFF	TGTGCCAGCAGCTTAGCGCTTGGGGGGGAACCCGAAGCTTTCTTT
.	.	TRBV21-1	TRBJ2-5	CASSAHTQVETQYF	TGTGCCAGCAGCGCACATACGCAAGTGGAGACCCAGTACTTC
.	.	TRBV6-5	TRBJ2-1	CASSYFGTNYNEQFF	TGCGCCAGCAGTTACTTCGGGACCAATTACAATGAGCAGTTCTTC
medium-sized	.	TRBV6-4	TRBJ2-7	CASSGGEQYF	TGTGCCAGCAGTGGGGGCGAGCAGTACTTC
.	TRBD1	TRBV4-1	TRBJ2-1	CASSRQGWGSYNEQFF	TGCGCCAGCAGCAGACAGGGATGGGGGTCCTACAATGAGCAGTTCTTC
few	TRBD2	TRBV7-3	TRBJ2-1	CASSVGTSGYNEQFF	TGTGCCAGCAGTGTAGGGACTAGCGGCTACAATGAGCAGTTCTTC
few	TRBD2	TRBV4-1	TRBJ2-1	CASSQDPGLAGVGEQFF	TGCGCCAGCAGCCAAGATCCGGGACTAGCGGGAGTGGGTGAGCAGTTCTTC
.	.	TRBV6-6	TRBJ1-5	CASSPSQGGAEPQHF	TGTGCCAGCAGCCCTAGCCAAGGCGGTGCGGAGCCCCAGCATTTT
once	.	TRBV5-6	TRBJ2-1	CASSLGGNEQFF	TGTGCCAGCAGCTTGGGAGGCAATGAGCAGTTCTTC
few	.	TRBV28	TRBJ1-5	CASSLLTVTNQPQHF	TGTGCCAGCAGTCTTTTGACAGTTACAAATCAGCCCCAGCATTTT
.	.	TRBV4-3	TRBJ2-7	CASSQDPSGPSYEQYF	TGCGCCAGCAGCCAAGATCCCAGCGGACCCTCCTACGAGCAGTACTTC
once	.	TRBV7-9	TRBJ2-1	CASSLGGASYNEQFF	TGTGCCAGCAGCTTGGGCGGAGCCTCCTACAATGAGCAGTTCTTC
few	.	TRBV6-5	TRBJ1-2	CASSEGGYGYTF	TGTGCCAGCAGTGAAGGGGGCTATGGCTACACCTTC
few	.	TRBV5-4	TRBJ2-3	CASSQQGGGDTQYF	TGTGCCAGCAGCCAACAGGGTGGAGGAGATACGCAGTATTTT
.	.	TRBV5-8	TRBJ1-2	CASSLVGELGYTF	TGTGCCAGCAGCTTGGTGGGGGAATTAGGCTACACCTTC
.	.	TRBV19	TRBJ2-1	CASSIWPTTEQFF	TGTGCCAGTAGTATTTGGCCCACGACTGAGCAGTTCTTC
medium-sized	TRBD2	TRBV15	TRBJ2-1	CATSRSGIDEQFF	TGTGCCACCAGCAGGAGCGGGATTGATGAGCAGTTCTTC
once	TRBD2	TRBV28	TRBJ2-3	CASSPQAAGDADTQYF	TGTGCCAGCAGTCCCCAAGCTGCGGGAGACGCAGATACGCAGTATTTT
.	.	TRBV5-6	TRBJ1-5	CASSFYGAQPQHF	TGTGCCAGCAGCTTCTACGGGGCACAGCCCCAGCATTTT
few	.	TRBV27	TRBJ1-2	CASTVGAGYGYTF	TGTGCCAGCACCGTAGGGGCCGGCTATGGCTACACCTTC
.	.	TRBV28	TRBJ1-5	CASSEGLLLHQPQHF	TGTGCCAGCAGTGAGGGTCTCCTGCTCCATCAGCCCCAGCATTTT
few	TRBD2	TRBV7-2	TRBJ2-7	CASTGGLAGSYEQYF	TGTGCCAGCACCGGAGGGCTAGCGGGATCCTACGAGCAGTACTTC
.	TRBD2	TRBV12-5	TRBJ2-1	CASEKAGAPYNEQFF	TGTGCTAGTGAGAAAGCGGGAGCCCCCTACAATGAGCAGTTCTTC
.	TRBD2	TRBV4-1	TRBJ2-1	CASSMLAVSKRQFF	TGCGCCAGCAGCATGCTAGCGGTTTCAAAGCGGCAGTTCTTC
.	.	TRBV29-1	TRBJ1-2	CSVEDKYYGYTF	TGCAGCGTTGAGGACAAGTACTATGGCTACACCTTC
once	TRBD2	TRBV27	TRBJ2-3	CASSSLRTSGRVVDTQYF	TGTGCCAGCAGTTCACTTCGGACTAGCGGGAGGGTGGTAGATACGCAGTATTTT
few	.	TRBV28	TRBJ2-7	CASSFGVAYEQYF	TGTGCCAGCAGTTTTGGGGTCGCCTACGAGCAGTACTTC
few	.	TRBV6-5	TRBJ1-1	CASSYSGQGTEAFF	TGTGCCAGCAGTTACTCGGGCCAGGGCACTGAAGCTTTCTTT
.	.	TRBV7-2	TRBJ1-2	CASSLSAAGLPYGYTF	TGTGCCAGCAGCTTATCTGCCGCCGGCCTCCCCTATGGCTACACCTTC
.	TRBD1	TRBV2	TRBJ2-7	CASSDPQGARYEQYF	TGTGCCAGCAGCGACCCCCAGGGGGCCAGGTACGAGCAGTACTTC
.	TRBD2	TRBV7-9	TRBJ2-1	CASSLSPGLAGGEQFF	TGTGCCAGCAGCTTAAGTCCGGGACTAGCGGGCGGTGAGCAGTTCTTC
.	TRBD2	TRBV28	TRBJ2-3	CASSFPSMGAGGPSTDTQYF	TGTGCCAGCAGTTTTCCCAGTATGGGGGCGGGGGGACCTAGCACAGATACGCAGTATTTT
.	.	TRBV4-2	TRBJ1-1	CASSPTGPNTEAFF	TGTGCCAGCAGCCCCACCGGCCCGAACACTGAAGCTTTCTTT
few	TRBD1	TRBV11-2	TRBJ2-7	CASSPWTGDYEQYF	TGTGCCAGCAGCCCGTGGACAGGCGACTACGAGCAGTACTTC
few	.	TRBV4-2	TRBJ1-2	CASSFEGDYGYTF	TGTGCCAGCAGCTTCGAGGGGGACTATGGCTACACCTTC